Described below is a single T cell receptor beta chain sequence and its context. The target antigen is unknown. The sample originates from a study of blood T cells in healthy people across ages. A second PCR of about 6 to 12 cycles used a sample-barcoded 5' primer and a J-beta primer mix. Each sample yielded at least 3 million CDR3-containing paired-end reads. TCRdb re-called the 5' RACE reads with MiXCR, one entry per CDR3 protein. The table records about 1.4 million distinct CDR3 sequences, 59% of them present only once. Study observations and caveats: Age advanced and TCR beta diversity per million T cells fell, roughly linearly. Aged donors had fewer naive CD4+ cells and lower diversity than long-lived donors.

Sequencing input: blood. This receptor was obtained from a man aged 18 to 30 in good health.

CDR3 sequence reads: CAISDGGAGNTIYF. DNA for the CDR3: TGTGCCATCAGTGATGGAGGGGCTGGAAACACCATATATTTT. The V call is TRBV10-3, the J call TRBJ1-3; a possible D gene is TRBD1 (5 bases). V lost 3 bases to trimming and J lost 2 bases, with 8 bases between them. The CDR3 consists of 14 residues. The germline V gene encodes CDR1 ENHRY and CDR2 SYGVKD.